The text below deals with one TCR beta chain. These data belong to a study of blood T cell repertoires in COVID-19. Germline lookup yields CDR1 SNHLY and CDR2 FYNNEI. This CDR3 spans 14 amino acids. V lost 5 bases to trimming and J lost 2 bases; unmatched junction nucleotides: 5. Enrolled through a virtual design, the participants were between about 18 and 89 years of age and came from 24 US areas. Sequencing used immunoSEQ multiplex PCR; TCRdb keeps in-frame clones, though not all of them. The table has about 270,000 clones, about 88% seen once; the top ten hold around 3%. The TCR comes from a woman in her 50s who had recovered from COVID-19. Specimen: PBMCs or T cells enriched from blood (not recorded which). The gene calls are TRBV2 and TRBJ1-2, with 7 bases matching TRBD1. CDR3 DNA sequence: TGTGCCAGCAGTTCACAGGGGCGAAACTATGGCTACACCTTC. This translates into CASSSQGRNYGYTF.